This section outlines one TCR beta chain sequence together with its context. Its antigen remains undetermined. Per-nucleotide qualities are absent, and no much larger clonotype sits a single base away. Using the deep immunoSEQ assay, multiplex PCR amplified TCR CDR3 regions from genomic DNA. Genomic DNA extracted from each cell subset was distributed evenly over all wells of several immunoSEQ 96-well plates, and each plate served as one replicate. For sorted subsets, about 0.2 ug genomic DNA, equal to tens of thousands of T cell genomes, was loaded into each replicate PCR. The purified libraries were quantified using a Qubit 3.0 fluorometer, sized with a Bioanalyzer 2100, and then quantified again using the KAPA Library Quantification kit. Every immunoSEQ 96-well plate was sequenced on a separate single-read 150-cycle Illumina NextSeq 550 flow cell. The paper's processing steps were these. The immunoSEQ output contained only junctional sequences without quality scores, so filtering could not match that applied to full-length reads. To assign V/J genes and CDR3, sequences were annotated using PyIR, a Python wrapper for IgBLAST v1.9, with IMGT germline references. Reads with weak V/J assignments (E-value above 1e-6), missing CDR3, stop codons, out-of-frame junctions, or ambiguous translated residues were removed. V3J clonotypes were defined by identical inferred V gene, J gene, and CDR3 amino acid sequence. Percentage overlap between repertoires was calculated by dividing the number of shared unique clonotypes by the size of the smaller repertoire. Three approaches were used to assess repertoire richness: RTK rarefaction, the Chao1 estimator, and Recon v2.1 estimates of unobserved clonotypes. Generation probabilities were computed with OLGA for all TCRbeta clonotypes obtained by the gDNA method from several donors. The clones in this table, taken by TCRdb from immuneACCESS, are in-frame only. Not every clone is retained; where verified, under half of the shortfall comes from an unresolved V gene, and the cause of the rest is unknown. Clonal size and the V and J genes are those of that table, whereas D and trimming came from the DNA. This sample holds over a million clones; approximately 78% were observed only once. The ten largest clones represent roughly 0.56% of the sample.

This record comes from a study of shared clonotypes between healthy human individuals (TCRdb year 2020). With regard to the full study: Two women and a few men aged 18 to 49 years were included in the cohort. Each donor's leukapheresis produced roughly between roughly 0.94 and 9.5 billion PBMCs. To estimate repertoire size and how much clonotype sharing occurs between individuals, the study deeply sequenced the blood TCR repertoires of roughly 5 healthy adults. To increase sequencing depth and limit assay-specific biases, different laboratories used diverse techniques to prepare libraries and sequence TCR repertoires. For each donor, CD4 naive and CD4 memory were each run on three plates, CD8 naive on two plates, and CD8 memory on one plate. Results and caveats for the whole study, not just this receptor: The small number of donors limited the genetic and exposure-history diversity represented. Even with the large sequencing depth, rarefaction of the sorted-subset datasets indicated that sequencing was incomplete. Naive subsets generally had larger estimated clonotype richness than memory subsets did. About 4.5% of naive CD4, roughly 3.5% of naive CD8, roughly 2.4% of memory CD4, and around 0.4% of memory CD8 clonotypes were shared across a few donors. Clonotypes shared by all four sorted-subset donors showed higher generation probabilities than non-shared clonotypes. Pairwise subsampling led to the expectation that sequencing depth would affect the degree of clonotype sharing among donors. Only blood was sampled, and tissue TCR repertoires likely differ from those in blood.

Donors were healthy HIV-negative adults with no recently reported acute infections or vaccinations. Every donor was a Caucasian adult residing in Nashville, Tennessee, USA. Magnetic negative selection was used to enrich CD4+ T cells, after which naive cells were positively selected on CD45RA and the negative fraction became the memory subset. Blood was obtained by leukapheresis, after which PBMCs were separated by Ficoll-Histopaque density gradient centrifugation and cryopreserved in liquid nitrogen vapor phase. Purity and quantity of every magnetically sorted T cell population were checked by analytical flow cytometry. From each sorted fraction, genomic DNA was isolated and quantified by UV absorbance on a Nanodrop 2000c. CDR1 and CDR2, per the germline V gene (reference sequence), are SGHKS and YYEKEE. The trim is 1 base for V and 5 bases for J, with a gap of 9 bases between the germline ends. Measured from the cysteine to the phenylalanine, the CDR3 is 13 residues long. Only the CDR3 DNA is retained, 39 bases long and in frame from the first base.

The sequence was obtained from a man younger than 30 in good health. Some clones in this sample may be carry-over from other donors' samples. The sample comprised memory CD4+ T cells from PBMCs. The cell subset or site tag for this specimen amounts to: CD45RA-negative fraction. This receptor chain uses TRBV5-5 and TRBJ2-5, with TRBD1 tentatively as D gene (6 bases match). Read as DNA, the sequence is TGTGCCAGCAGCTTGAGGGGGTCTGAGACCCAGTACTTC. It codes for CASSLRGSETQYF.